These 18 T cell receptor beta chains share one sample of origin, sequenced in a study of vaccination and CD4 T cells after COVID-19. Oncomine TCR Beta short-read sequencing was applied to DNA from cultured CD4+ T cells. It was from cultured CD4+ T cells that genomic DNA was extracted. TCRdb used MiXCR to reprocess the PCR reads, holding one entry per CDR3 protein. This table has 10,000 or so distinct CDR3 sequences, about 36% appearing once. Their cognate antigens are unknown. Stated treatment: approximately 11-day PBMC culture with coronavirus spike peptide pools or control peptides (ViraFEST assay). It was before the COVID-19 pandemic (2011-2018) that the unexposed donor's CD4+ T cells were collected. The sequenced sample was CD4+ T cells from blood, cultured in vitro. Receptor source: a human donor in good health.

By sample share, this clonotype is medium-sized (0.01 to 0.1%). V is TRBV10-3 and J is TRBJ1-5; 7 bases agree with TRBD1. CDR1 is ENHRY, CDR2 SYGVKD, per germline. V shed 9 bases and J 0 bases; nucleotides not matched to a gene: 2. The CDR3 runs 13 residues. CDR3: CAIGTDSNQPQHF. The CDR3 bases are TGTGCCATTGGGACAGATAGCAATCAGCCCCAGCATTTT.

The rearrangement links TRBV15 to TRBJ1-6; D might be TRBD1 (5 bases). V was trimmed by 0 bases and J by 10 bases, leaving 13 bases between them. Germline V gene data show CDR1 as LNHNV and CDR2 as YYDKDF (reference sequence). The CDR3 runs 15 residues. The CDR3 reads CATSRDGQSGSPLHF. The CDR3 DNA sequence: TGTGCCACCAGCAGAGATGGACAATCAGGATCACCCCTCCACTTT.

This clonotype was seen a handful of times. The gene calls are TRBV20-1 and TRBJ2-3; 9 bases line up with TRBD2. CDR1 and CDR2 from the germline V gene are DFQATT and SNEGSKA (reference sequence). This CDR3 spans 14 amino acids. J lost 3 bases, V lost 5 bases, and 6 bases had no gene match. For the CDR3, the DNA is TGCAGTGCTTGGGCGCGGGAGGGGACAGATACGCAGTATTTT. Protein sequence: CSAWAREGTDTQYF.

CDR3 sequence reads: CASSLNPGGSTDTQYF. In DNA form, the CDR3 reads TGTGCCAGTAGTCTCAACCCAGGGGGAAGCACAGATACGCAGTATTTT. The rearrangement joins TRBV19 to TRBJ2-3; TRBD1 matches 7 bases. The CDR3 consists of 16 residues. Per germline, CDR1 LNHDA and CDR2 SQIVND (reference sequence). The ends lost 5 bases at V and 0 bases at J; junction bases unmatched: 8.

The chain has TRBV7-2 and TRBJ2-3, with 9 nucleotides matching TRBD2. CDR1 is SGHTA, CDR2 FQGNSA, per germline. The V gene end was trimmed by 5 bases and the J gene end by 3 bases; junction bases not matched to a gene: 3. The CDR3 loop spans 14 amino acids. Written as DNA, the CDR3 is TGTGCCAGCAGCATTAGCGGGAGTACAGATACGCAGTATTTT. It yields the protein CASSISGSTDTQYF.

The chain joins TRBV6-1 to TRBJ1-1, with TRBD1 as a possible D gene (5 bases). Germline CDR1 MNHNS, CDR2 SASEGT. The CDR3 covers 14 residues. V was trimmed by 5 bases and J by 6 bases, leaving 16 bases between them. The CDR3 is CASSMTPGGSEAFF. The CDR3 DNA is TGTGCCAGCAGTATGACACCCGGGGGGTCTGAAGCTTTCTTT.

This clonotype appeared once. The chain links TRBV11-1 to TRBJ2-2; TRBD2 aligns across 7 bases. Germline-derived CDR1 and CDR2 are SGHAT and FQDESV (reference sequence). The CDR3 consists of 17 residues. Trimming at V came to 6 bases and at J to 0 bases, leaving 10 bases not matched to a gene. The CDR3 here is CASSSVGGGSNTGELFF. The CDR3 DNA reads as TGTGCCAGCAGTTCCGTGGGGGGGGGATCGAACACCGGGGAGCTGTTTTTT.

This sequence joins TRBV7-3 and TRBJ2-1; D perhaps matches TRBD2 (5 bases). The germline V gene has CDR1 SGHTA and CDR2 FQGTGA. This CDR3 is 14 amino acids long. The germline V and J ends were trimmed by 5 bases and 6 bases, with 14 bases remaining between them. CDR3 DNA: TGTGCCAGCAGCACGACCAGCGGCCGCAATGAGCAGTTCTTC. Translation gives CASSTTSGRNEQFF.

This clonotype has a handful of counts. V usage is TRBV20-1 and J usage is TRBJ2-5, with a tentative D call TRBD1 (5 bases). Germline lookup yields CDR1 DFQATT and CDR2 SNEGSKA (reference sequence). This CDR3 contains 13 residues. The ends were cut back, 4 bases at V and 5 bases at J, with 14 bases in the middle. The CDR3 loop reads CSATRQGRETQYF. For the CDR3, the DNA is TGCAGTGCTACCCGCCAGGGTAGGGAGACCCAGTACTTC.

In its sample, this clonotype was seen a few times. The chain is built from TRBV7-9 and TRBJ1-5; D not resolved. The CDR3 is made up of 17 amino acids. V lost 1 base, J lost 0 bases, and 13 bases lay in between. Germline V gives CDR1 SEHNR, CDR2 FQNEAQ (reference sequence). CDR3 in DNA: TGTGCCAGCAGCTTAGGAAGGGCAAGGGATAGCAATCAGCCCCAGCATTTT. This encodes CASSLGRARDSNQPQHF.

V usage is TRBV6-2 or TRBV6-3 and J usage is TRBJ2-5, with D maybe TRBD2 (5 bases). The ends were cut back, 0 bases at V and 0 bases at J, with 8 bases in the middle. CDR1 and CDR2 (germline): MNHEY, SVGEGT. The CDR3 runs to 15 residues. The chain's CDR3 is CASSYSNGDQETQYF. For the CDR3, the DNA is TGTGCCAGCAGTTACTCGAACGGGGACCAAGAGACCCAGTACTTC.

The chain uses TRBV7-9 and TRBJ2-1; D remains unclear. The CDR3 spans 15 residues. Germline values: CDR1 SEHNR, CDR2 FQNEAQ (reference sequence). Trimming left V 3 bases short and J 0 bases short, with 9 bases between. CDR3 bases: TGTGCCAGCAGCTTGGAAGGCAGCTCCTACAATGAGCAGTTCTTC. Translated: CASSLEGSSYNEQFF.

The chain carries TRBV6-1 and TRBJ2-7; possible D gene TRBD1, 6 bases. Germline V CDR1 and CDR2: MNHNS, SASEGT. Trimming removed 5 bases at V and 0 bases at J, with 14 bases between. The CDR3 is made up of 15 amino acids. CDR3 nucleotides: TGTGCCAGCAGTCAAGACAGGCAGAGCTCCTACGAGCAGTACTTC. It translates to CASSQDRQSSYEQYF.

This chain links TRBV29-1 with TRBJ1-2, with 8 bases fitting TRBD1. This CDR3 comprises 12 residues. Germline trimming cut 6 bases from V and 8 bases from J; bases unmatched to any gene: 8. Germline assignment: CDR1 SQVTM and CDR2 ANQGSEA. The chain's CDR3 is CSVGDRGEGYTF. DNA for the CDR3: TGCAGCGTGGGTGACAGGGGTGAAGGCTACACCTTC.

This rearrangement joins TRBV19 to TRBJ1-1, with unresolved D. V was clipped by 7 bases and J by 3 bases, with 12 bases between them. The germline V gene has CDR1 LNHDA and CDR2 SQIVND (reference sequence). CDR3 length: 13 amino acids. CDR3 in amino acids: CASTTGWDTEAFF. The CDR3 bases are TGTGCCAGTACCACGGGATGGGACACTGAAGCTTTCTTT.

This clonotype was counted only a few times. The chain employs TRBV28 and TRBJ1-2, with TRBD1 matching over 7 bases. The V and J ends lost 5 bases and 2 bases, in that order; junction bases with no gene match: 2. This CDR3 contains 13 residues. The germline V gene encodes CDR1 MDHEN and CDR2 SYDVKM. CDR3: CASSPGQNYGYTF. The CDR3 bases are TGTGCCAGCAGTCCGGGACAGAACTATGGCTACACCTTC.

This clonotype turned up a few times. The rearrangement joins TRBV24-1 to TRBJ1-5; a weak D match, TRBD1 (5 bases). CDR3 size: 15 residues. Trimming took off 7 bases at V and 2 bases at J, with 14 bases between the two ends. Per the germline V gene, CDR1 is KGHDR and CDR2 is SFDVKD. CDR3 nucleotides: TGTGCCACCAGGGGGGAGGGCTTGGGCAATCAGCCCCAGCATTTT. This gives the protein CATRGEGLGNQPQHF.

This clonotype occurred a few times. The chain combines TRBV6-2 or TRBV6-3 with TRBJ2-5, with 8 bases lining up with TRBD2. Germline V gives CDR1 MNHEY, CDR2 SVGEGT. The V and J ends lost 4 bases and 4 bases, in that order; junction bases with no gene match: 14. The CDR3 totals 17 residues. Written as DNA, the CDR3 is TGTGCCAGCAGTTCATTCGGGGCGGGAGGCGTTCGAGAGACCCAGTACTTC. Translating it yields CASSSFGAGGVRETQYF.